These 6 T cell receptor beta chains came from one sample sequenced in a study of control samples from healthy donors and cancer patients. Sequenced by immunoSEQ multiplex PCR; TCRdb stores in-frame clones only, minus some. Among 130,000 or so clones, more than 80% were seen once, and the ten largest hold 6% to 9%. Source material: blood. The receptors were gathered from a man aged 18 to 30 in good health.

The CDR3 DNA reads TGTGCCTGGAGACAGCGCGGCCTTCAGTACTTC. It yields the protein CAWRQRGLQYF. This chain links TRBV30 with TRBJ2-4, with D hard to call. Trimming took 3 bases from V and 11 from J, leaving 11 bases between them. The CDR3 length is 11 residues. Germline V gives CDR1 GTSNPN, CDR2 SVGIG (reference sequence). Full variable domain (missing parts from reference TRBV30 and TRBJ2-4): SQTIHQWPATLVQPVGSPLSLECTVEGTSNPNLYWYRQAAGRGLQLLFYSVGIGQISSEVPQNLSASRPQDRQFILSSKKLLLSDSGFYLCAWRQRGLQYFGAGTRLSVL.

The chain employs TRBV6-2 or TRBV6-3 and TRBJ1-4, with TRBD1 identical over 8 bases. The J segment lost 6 bases and the V segment lost 5 bases, leaving 14 bases of the junction unmatched. Germline CDR1 reads MNHEY; CDR2 reads SVGEGT. The CDR3 loop spans 17 amino acids. The CDR3: CASSLTGVGGSDEKLFF. For the CDR3, the DNA is TGTGCCAGCAGTCTGACAGGGGTCGGGGGTTCGGATGAAAAACTGTTTTTT.

This clone occurred once. The CDR3 sequence: CASSLKGPGAEAFF. CDR3 in DNA: TGTGCCAGCAGCCTAAAGGGCCCCGGGGCTGAAGCTTTCTTT. V gene TRBV7-9 combines with J gene TRBJ1-1; D is uncertain. CDR1 is SEHNR, CDR2 FQNEAQ, per germline (reference sequence). CDR3 length: 14 amino acids. V lost 5 bases to trimming and J lost 6 bases, with 16 bases between them.

The CDR3 sequence: CASIPWGDTEAFF. In DNA, the CDR3 is TGTGCCAGCATCCCTTGGGGGGACACTGAAGCTTTCTTT. V gene TRBV7-2 combines with J gene TRBJ1-1; D may be TRBD1 (5 bases). Per germline, CDR1 SGHTA and CDR2 FQGNSA. The V and J ends lost 7 bases and 3 bases respectively, with 12 bases between them. The CDR3 covers 13 residues.

With regard to this clone: At the DNA level, this CDR3 is encoded by other sequences in the same sample as well. The rearrangement uses TRBV7-6 and TRBJ2-2, with a tentative D call TRBD1 (5 bases). V lost 1 base to trimming and J lost 2 bases, with 8 bases between them. CDR1 and CDR2 (germline): SGHVS, FNYEAQ. This CDR3 is built from 15 residues. In DNA, the CDR3 is TGTGCCAGCAGCTTAGGGCAGGGTAACACCGGGGAGCTGTTTTTT. Translating gives CASSLGQGNTGELFF. The whole variable domain, filled in from reference TRBV7-6 and TRBJ2-2, reads GAGVSQSPRYKVTKRGQDVALRCDPISGHVSLYWYRQALGQGPEFLTYFNYEAQQDKSGLPNDRFSAERPEGSISTLTIQRTEQRDSAMYRCASSLGQGNTGELFFGEGSRLTVL.

In the case of this clone: Other DNA sequences in this sample translate to the same CDR3. The rearrangement uses TRBV2 and TRBJ2-7; a weak D match, TRBD1 (5 bases). Between the trimmed V and J ends, which lost 6 bases and 7 bases, there was a span of 7 bases. The V gene's germline CDR1 is SNHLY and CDR2 FYNNEI. The CDR3 runs to 10 residues. CDR3 residues: CASRGPEQYF. CDR3 DNA sequence: TGTGCCAGCAGGGGGCCGGAGCAGTACTTC.